This paragraph reports one T cell receptor beta chain. Its specificity is not known. These data are taken from a study of T cell clusters in autoimmune cytopenias. TRB rearrangements were amplified by touch-down multiplex PCR with mixed TRB-A/B primers. TCRdb re-called the multiplex PCR reads and catalogs CDR3 proteins one per entry, DNA excluded. Found here are 3,500 to 5,000 distinct CDR3 sequences; the top ten clones hold roughly 10%. Tens of thousands of genome equivalents of blood DNA were amplified for TRB. The CDR3 is 15 residues long. The V gene's germline CDR1 is LGHNA and CDR2 YNFKEQ. Study results and limitations: Primary autoimmune cytopenia patients appeared to lack physiological T cell clusters present in healthy donors.

This sample also appeared in a second study, on T cell repertoires in aging, cancer and after chemotherapy.

What was sequenced was peripheral blood. The gene calls are TRBV4-2 and TRBJ2-1; TCRdb's assignment of TRBD1 cannot be checked, as there is no DNA. This TCR derives from a human donor in good health. The CDR3 spells CASSPGQGALNEQFF.